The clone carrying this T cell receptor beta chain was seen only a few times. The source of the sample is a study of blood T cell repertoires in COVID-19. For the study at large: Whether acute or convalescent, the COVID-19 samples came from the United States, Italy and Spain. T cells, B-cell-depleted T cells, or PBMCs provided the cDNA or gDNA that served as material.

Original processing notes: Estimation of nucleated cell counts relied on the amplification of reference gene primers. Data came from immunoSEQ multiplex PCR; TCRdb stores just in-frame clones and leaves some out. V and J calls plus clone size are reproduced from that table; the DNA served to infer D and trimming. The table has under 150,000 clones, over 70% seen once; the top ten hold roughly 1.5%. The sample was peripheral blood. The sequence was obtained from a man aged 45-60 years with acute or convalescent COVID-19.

The CDR3 DNA sequence: TGTGCCAGCAGCGTAGAAGGACAGGTCTCTGGAAACACCATATATTTT. This encodes CASSVEGQVSGNTIYF. The chain is built from TRBV9 and TRBJ1-3; 7 bases line up with TRBD1. V lost 0 bases to trimming and J lost 0 bases; unmatched junction nucleotides: 3. Germline V gives CDR1 SGDLS, CDR2 YYNGEE. This CDR3 is 16 amino acids long.